This record looks at one T cell receptor (beta chain) sequence and its context. A read error is the likely source, as a far larger clone sits one nucleotide away. The sample holds other DNA sequences that translate to the same CDR3. This entry comes from a study of shared clonotypes between healthy human individuals. Some clones are missing from TCRdb's copy, which holds only in-frame ones; the method was immunoSEQ multiplex PCR. The sample holds approximately 440,000 clones; 60% to 80% are singletons and the top ten take more than 10%. This CDR3 has 12 residues. V lost 6 bases and J 4 bases, leaving 9 bases between the germline ends. Germline V gene data show CDR1 as WSHSY and CDR2 as SAAADI.

This clonotype was obtained from a woman in her 40s in good health. Some clones in this sample may be carry-over from other donors' samples. The V and J genes are TRBV10-2 and TRBJ1-1; D is perhaps TRBD1 (5 bases). The source material was PBMCs. The CDR3 loop is CASRDSSTEAFF. The CDR3 DNA follows: TGCGCCAGCAGAGACAGTAGCACTGAAGCTTTCTTT.